Given below is one T cell receptor (beta chain) in context. Its target is not known. The record originates from a study of cytomegalovirus exposure and HLA in healthy donors. Study-wide results and limits: HLA allele associations emerged for fewer than 20,000 TCR beta sequences in a later analysis, at 0.05 false discovery rate. One variant, a missense change in DCLRE1C, was linked in a later analysis to TCR beta V- and J-gene trimming. Earlier findings revealed that most TCR beta V segments proved productive either about 87% or about 30% of the time.

The length of the CDR3 is 15 residues. The V gene's germline CDR1 is SGDLS and CDR2 YYNGEE. The J segment lost 3 bases and the V segment lost 6 bases, leaving 8 bases of the junction unmatched. The PCR made use of 60 Vbeta and 13 Jbeta primers. Sequencing was performed with immunoSEQ multiplex PCR; in TCRdb, only in-frame clones are kept and a portion is missing. The data show 85,000 to 130,000 clones, 75% to 85% seen once. The chain couples TRBV9 to TRBJ2-3; 9 bases match TRBD2. This TCR came from a woman aged 18-29 years in good health and CMV-seronegative. Sequencing was performed on PBMCs. The DNA of the CDR3 is TGTGCCAGCAATTCTGCGGGGGGGCTGACAGATACGCAGTATTTT. This sequence encodes CASNSAGGLTDTQYF.